This T cell receptor (beta chain) derives from a study of response to subunit inactivated influenza vaccine. Between the trimmed V and J ends, which lost 2 bases and 4 bases, there was a span of 12 bases. CDR3 length: 14 amino acids. CDR1 and CDR2 (germline): SGHTA, FQGNSA. This clonotype has just a few counts. TCRdb analysed the RT-PCR reads with MiXCR anew, one entry per CDR3 protein. Of about 500,000 distinct CDR3 sequences in the sample, 7.2% are singletons; the top ten hold around 13%. This TCR was recovered from a man between 50 and 69 years old who received an inactivated influenza vaccine. The sequences come from PBMCs from blood, collected around 2 years after vaccination. The V gene is TRBV7-2, the J gene TRBJ2-7, with D hard to call. The CDR3: CASSLQQVGYEQYF. In DNA form, the CDR3 reads TGTGCCAGCAGCTTACAGCAGGTGGGGTACGAGCAGTACTTC.